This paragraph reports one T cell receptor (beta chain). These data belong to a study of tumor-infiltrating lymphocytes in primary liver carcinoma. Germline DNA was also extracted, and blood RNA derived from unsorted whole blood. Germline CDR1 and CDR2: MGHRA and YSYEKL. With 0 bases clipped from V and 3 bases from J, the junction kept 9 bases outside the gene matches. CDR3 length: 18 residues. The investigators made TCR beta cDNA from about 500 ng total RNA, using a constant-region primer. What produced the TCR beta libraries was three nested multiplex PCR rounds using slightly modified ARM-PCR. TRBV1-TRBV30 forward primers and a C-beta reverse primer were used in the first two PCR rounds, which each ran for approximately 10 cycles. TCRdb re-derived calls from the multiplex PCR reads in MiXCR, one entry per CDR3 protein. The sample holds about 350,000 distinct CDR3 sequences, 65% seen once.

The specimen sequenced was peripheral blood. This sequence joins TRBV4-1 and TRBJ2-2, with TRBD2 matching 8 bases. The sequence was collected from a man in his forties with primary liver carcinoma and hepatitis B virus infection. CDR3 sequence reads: CASSQDSGGVWYTGELFF. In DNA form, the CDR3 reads TGCGCCAGCAGCCAAGACAGCGGGGGAGTGTGGTACACCGGGGAGCTGTTTTTT.